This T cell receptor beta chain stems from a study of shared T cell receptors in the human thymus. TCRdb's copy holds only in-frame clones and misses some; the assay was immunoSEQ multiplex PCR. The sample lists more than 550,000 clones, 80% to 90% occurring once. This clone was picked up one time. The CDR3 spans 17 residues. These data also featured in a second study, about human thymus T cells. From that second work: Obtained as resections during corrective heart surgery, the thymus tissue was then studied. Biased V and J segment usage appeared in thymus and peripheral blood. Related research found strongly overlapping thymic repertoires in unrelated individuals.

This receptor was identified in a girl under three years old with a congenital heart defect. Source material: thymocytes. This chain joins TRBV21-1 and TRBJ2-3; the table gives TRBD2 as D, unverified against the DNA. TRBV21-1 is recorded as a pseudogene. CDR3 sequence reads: CASSKAPGGGSTDTQYF. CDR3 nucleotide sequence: TGTGCCAGCAGCAAAGCCCCTGGGGGGGGAAGCACAGATACGCAGTATTTT.